A single sample is the source of the 23 T cell receptor beta chains below, sequenced in a study of brain T cells in children with intractable seizures. Time point reported: blood from clinic visit 5 months post-surgery; TSC patient then seizure free. The protocol was immunoSEQ multiplex PCR, while the TCRdb copy is restricted to in-frame clones and leaves out a portion. The profile shows about 350,000 clones, over 90% of them singletons. The sequencing used peripheral blood, collected around 5 months after surgery. These receptors were collected from a boy in the first two years of life with tuberous sclerosis and intractable seizures.

V and J are TRBV6-5 and TRBJ2-7, with 9 bases matching TRBD1. J gave up 5 bases and V 6 bases, and 8 bases lay outside the gene matches. Germline loops: CDR1 MNHEY, CDR2 SVGAGI. The CDR3 length is 14 residues. CDR3 region: CASSEGQGAHEQYF. The DNA for the CDR3 is TGTGCCAGCAGCGAGGGACAGGGCGCGCACGAGCAGTACTTC.

The chain has TRBV5-6 and TRBJ1-1; 8 bases agree with TRBD1. V lost 0 bases, J lost 5 bases, and 3 bases stayed unmatched. The CDR3 runs 14 residues. Germline CDR1 is SGHDT and CDR2 is YYEEEE. The CDR3 protein is CASSLATGVTEAFF. The CDR3 bases are TGTGCCAGCAGCTTGGCGACAGGGGTAACTGAAGCTTTCTTT. The complete variable domain, with remaining parts taken from reference TRBV5-6 and TRBJ1-1, reads DAGVTQSPTHLIKTRGQQVTLRCSPKSGHDTVSWYQQALGQGPQFIFQYYEEEERQRGNFPDRFSGHQFPNYSSELNVNALLLGDSALYLCASSLATGVTEAFFGQGTRLTVV.

The V and J genes are TRBV6-2 or TRBV6-3 and TRBJ1-4, with TRBD1 matching 9 bases. This CDR3 contains 16 residues. Looked up from germline, CDR1 is MNHEY and CDR2 is SVGEGT. J was trimmed by 5 bases and V by 2 bases; bases with no gene match: 6. The CDR3 region is CASSYEDRGGNEKLFF. CDR3 bases: TGTGCCAGCAGTTACGAGGACAGGGGAGGGAATGAAAAACTGTTTTTT.

The rearrangement links TRBV30 to TRBJ1-5; a weak D match, TRBD1 (5 bases). The germline V and J ends were trimmed by 5 bases and 3 bases, with 11 bases remaining between them. There are 13 residues in the CDR3. CDR1 is GTSNPN, CDR2 SVGIG, per germline (reference sequence). The CDR3 region is CAWATGNNQPQHF. The CDR3 DNA follows: TGTGCCTGGGCAACAGGTAACAATCAGCCCCAGCATTTT.

V usage is TRBV18 and J usage is TRBJ1-2, with 7 bases matching TRBD1. V lost 3 bases to trimming and J lost 7 bases; unmatched junction nucleotides: 14. This CDR3 is 16 amino acids long. CDR1 and CDR2 from the germline V gene are KGHSH and LQKENI. The CDR3 DNA reads as TGTGCCAGCTCACCCTTCCCGGCGGGACAGAGAGGTGGCTACACCTTC. This codes for CASSPFPAGQRGGYTF.

J is TRBJ1-2 and V is TRBV5-6; 12 nucleotides match TRBD1. Germline V CDR1 and CDR2: SGHDT, YYEEEE. Unmatched junction bases numbered 6, after V lost 4 bases and J lost 5 bases. The CDR3 has 15 residues. CDR3 region: CASSPPGQGAYGYTF. The CDR3 bases are TGTGCCAGCAGCCCCCCGGGACAGGGGGCTTATGGCTACACCTTC. The full variable domain, in which reference TRBV5-6 and TRBJ1-2 provide the parts outside the CDR3, is DAGVTQSPTHLIKTRGQQVTLRCSPKSGHDTVSWYQQALGQGPQFIFQYYEEEERQRGNFPDRFSGHQFPNYSSELNVNALLLGDSALYLCASSPPGQGAYGYTFGSGTRLTVV.

The chain carries TRBV10-3 and TRBJ2-7; 8 nucleotides match TRBD2. The CDR3 totals 15 residues. Germline loops: CDR1 ENHRY, CDR2 SYGVKD. The junction had 8 bases not matched to a gene; V was cut back by 4 bases and J by 3 bases. DNA for the CDR3: TGTGCCATCAGTGTCTCCGGGGGGGCAAGCTACGAGCAGTACTTC. Protein: CAISVSGGASYEQYF.

The V and J genes are TRBV30 and TRBJ2-3, with TRBD2 identical over 9 bases. V shed 2 bases, J shed 0 bases, and the junction held 0 bases outside the gene matches. Per the germline V gene, CDR1 is GTSNPN and CDR2 is SVGIG (reference sequence). The CDR3 runs 14 residues. The DNA for the CDR3 is TGTGCCTGGAGTCTAGCGGGGAGCACAGATACGCAGTATTTT. Its translation is CAWSLAGSTDTQYF.

The chain combines TRBV6-5 with TRBJ2-7; 10 positions agree with TRBD1. The V gene end was trimmed by 6 bases and the J gene end by 2 bases; junction bases not matched to a gene: 4. CDR1 is MNHEY and CDR2 is SVGAGI in the germline V gene. The CDR3 runs 14 residues. CDR3 DNA: TGTGCCAGCAGACGGGGACAGGGGACCTACGAGCAGTACTTC. Protein: CASRRGQGTYEQYF.

The V and J genes are TRBV5-1 and TRBJ2-6; D call uncertain. V lost 3 bases and J lost 0, with 7 bases in between. CDR1 is SGHRS and CDR2 is YFSETQ in the germline V gene. This CDR3 is built from 15 residues. CDR3 DNA: TGCGCCAGCAGCTCCCGGGTCTCTGGGGCCAACGTCCTGACTTTC. It yields the protein CASSSRVSGANVLTF.

The chain uses TRBV3-1 (or the pseudogene TRBV3-2) and TRBJ1-2, with 8 positions matching TRBD1. Per germline, CDR1 LGHDT and CDR2 YNNKEL (reference sequence). CDR3 length equals 15 residues. V lost 4 bases, J lost 4 bases, and 8 bases stayed unmatched. CDR3 in amino acids: CASSPTQGQVYGYTF. CDR3 in DNA: TGTGCCAGCAGCCCGACACAGGGACAGGTCTATGGCTACACCTTC.

The chain uses TRBV11-3 and TRBJ1-2; D uncertain. The CDR3 is made up of 14 amino acids. Germline V CDR1 and CDR2: SGHNT, YENEEA. Trimming took 5 bases from V and 1 from J, leaving 11 bases between them. CDR3 sequence reads: CASSPGGNNYGYTF. As DNA, the CDR3 is TGTGCCAGCAGCCCAGGAGGGAATAACTATGGCTACACCTTC.

This CDR3 is CASSLGGQGGHEQYF. In DNA, the CDR3 is TGTGCCAGCAGCTTAGGTGGGCAGGGGGGCCACGAGCAGTACTTC. V usage is TRBV7-2 and J usage is TRBJ2-7, with D perhaps matching TRBD1 (7 bases). Germline CDR1 is SGHTA and CDR2 is FQGNSA. Between the trimmed V and J ends, which lost 1 base and 5 bases, there was a span of 15 bases. The CDR3 extends over 15 amino acids.

The chain employs TRBV19 and TRBJ1-1; D remains ambiguous. V dropped 4 bases and J dropped 1 base, with 4 bases sitting between them. The CDR3 length is 12 residues. Germline CDR1 is LNHDA and CDR2 is SQIVND (reference sequence). The CDR3 DNA reads TGTGCCAGTAGTAGGGGGAACACTGAAGCTTTCTTT. This encodes CASSRGNTEAFF.

V and J are TRBV4-1 and TRBJ2-1; D is undetermined. Germline V lookup: CDR1 MGHRA, CDR2 YSYEKL. The CDR3 runs 22 residues. V lost 4 bases and J lost 0, with 31 bases in between. In nucleotides, the CDR3 is TGCGCCAGCAGCCCGTACACAATTAAGGCAGTCTCCATAATGAGCTCCTACAATGAGCAGTTCTTC. It translates to CASSPYTIKAVSIMSSYNEQFF.

CDR3 in DNA: TGTGCCATCAGTGAGTCGGCGCAGAACTATGGCTACACCTTC. Its translation: CAISESAQNYGYTF. The chain is built from TRBV10-3 and TRBJ1-2; D is unclear. Germline CDR1 reads ENHRY; CDR2 reads SYGVKD. V was clipped by 0 bases and J by 2 bases, with 7 bases between them. The CDR3 runs 14 residues.

The rearrangement joins TRBV6-1 to TRBJ1-5; TRBD1 aligns across 9 bases. V gave up 4 bases and J gave up 0 bases; unmatched junction bases: 10. Per germline, CDR1 MNHNS and CDR2 SASEGT. CDR3 length: 18 residues. The CDR3 DNA follows: TGTGCCAGCAGTGCCAGCGGGACAGGGTATAGTAGCAATCAGCCCCAGCATTTT. Its protein is CASSASGTGYSSNQPQHF.

This clone was detected only once. This chain links TRBV7-9 with TRBJ2-5; weak D call: TRBD1 (5 bases). Germline V gene sequence: CDR1 SEHNR, CDR2 FQNEAQ (reference sequence). Trimming left V 10 bases short and J 5 bases short, with 17 bases between. The CDR3 loop spans 13 amino acids. The CDR3 DNA sequence: TGTGCCACCAGGGTTCCCCCAATGGAGACCCAGTACTTC. Encoded protein: CATRVPPMETQYF.

The count of this clone is one. The chain employs TRBV2 and TRBJ2-1; 10 nucleotides line up with TRBD1. The CDR3 covers 14 residues. CDR1 and CDR2 from the germline V gene are SNHLY and FYNNEI. J was trimmed by 6 bases and V by 6 bases; bases with no gene match: 5. CDR3 loop: CASSQGQGLNEQFF. CDR3 sequence (DNA): TGTGCCAGCAGCCAGGGACAGGGGCTCAATGAGCAGTTCTTC.

The J gene is TRBJ1-1, the V gene TRBV27; 7 bases match TRBD1. Germline CDR1 MNHEY, CDR2 SMNVEV (reference sequence). The CDR3 is made up of 13 amino acids. V was pared by 5 bases and J by 8 bases, with 8 bases of the junction left unmatched. CDR3 region: CASSPLGQQEAFF. As DNA, the CDR3 is TGTGCCAGCAGTCCTCTGGGACAGCAAGAAGCTTTCTTT.

In regard to this clone: This sample also contains other DNA sequences that code for the same CDR3. The rearrangement uses TRBV18 and TRBJ1-3; D not certain. Trimming took off 6 bases at V and 7 bases at J, with 16 bases between the two ends. Germline V lookup: CDR1 KGHSH, CDR2 LQKENI. This CDR3 spans 14 amino acids. As DNA, the CDR3 is TGTGCCAGCTCGCCCGCCCGGGATGGGAACACCATATATTTT. Its translation: CASSPARDGNTIYF.

This chain links TRBV11-1 with TRBJ2-7; D not resolved. Germline V gene lookup returns CDR1 SGHAT and CDR2 FQDESV (reference sequence). V was cut by 2 bases and J by 0 bases, with 14 bases left in between. There are 16 residues in the CDR3. The CDR3 DNA follows: TGTGCCAGCAGCTTAAAAGAGAGCCGACTCTCCTACGAGCAGTACTTC. Its translation: CASSLKESRLSYEQYF. Looking up the rest from reference TRBV11-1 and TRBJ2-7 gives the full variable domain: EAEVAQSPRYKITEKSQAVAFWCDPISGHATLYWYRQILGQGPELLVQFQDESVVDDSQLPKDRFSAERLKGVDSTLKIQPAELGDSAMYLCASSLKESRLSYEQYFGPGTRLTVT.

This sequence joins TRBV11-2 and TRBJ1-1, with 9 bases fitting TRBD1. The CDR3 loop spans 16 amino acids. CDR1 and CDR2 from the germline V gene are SGHAT and FQNNGV. V lost 4 bases and J lost 1; bases outside the gene matches: 7. The CDR3 DNA sequence: TGTGCCAGCAGCTCAGTAATGGACAGGGGGAACACTGAAGCTTTCTTT. It encodes CASSSVMDRGNTEAFF.